This is a list of T cell receptor beta chains from one sample in a study of T cells in Graves' hyperthyroidism and ophthalmopathy. Each CDR3 protein is one row after TCRdb ran MiXCR on the multiplex PCR reads. Found here are about 610,000 distinct CDR3 sequences, about 15% of them singletons; the top ten hold over 3.5%. The source material was blood. The source of these receptors is a woman aged 40 to 55 with Graves' ophthalmopathy. Both conserved end residues are part of each CDR3. Fields, in order: J gene, clone size, CDR3 length, D gene, V gene, CDR3 DNA, CDR3 protein. D genes are given only for firm matches. Where a row states a size, it is once, few, many or the class of an expanded clone; other rows omit it.

j_call: TRBJ2-5
clone_size: few
cdr3_length: 16
d_call: TRBD2
v_call: TRBV20-1
cdr3_nt: TGCAGTGCTAGTTTGGGACTAGCAGTCCTTGAAGAGACCCAGTACTTC
cdr3_aa: CSASLGLAVLEETQYF

j_call: TRBJ1-3
clone_size: NA
cdr3_length: 12
d_call: NA
v_call: TRBV30
cdr3_nt: TGTGCCTGGAGTGTTCAGGAAAACACCATATATTTT
cdr3_aa: CAWSVQENTIYF

j_call: TRBJ2-7
clone_size: many
cdr3_length: 12
d_call: TRBD1
v_call: TRBV2
cdr3_nt: TGTGCCAGCAGGAGACAGGGGGCGAGGCAGTACTTC
cdr3_aa: CASRRQGARQYF

j_call: TRBJ1-2
clone_size: many
cdr3_length: 14
d_call: NA
v_call: TRBV12-3/TRBV12-4
cdr3_nt: TGTGCCAGCAGTTTTGGCTTAGCTAACTATGGCTACACCTTC
cdr3_aa: CASSFGLANYGYTF

j_call: TRBJ2-5
clone_size: few
cdr3_length: 13
d_call: NA
v_call: TRBV12-5
cdr3_nt: TGTGCTAGTTCCCTCCGGGATGAAGAGACCCAGTACTTC
cdr3_aa: CASSLRDEETQYF

j_call: TRBJ1-5
clone_size: NA
cdr3_length: 14
d_call: NA
v_call: TRBV18
cdr3_nt: TGTGCCAGCTCACCACTCGGCCTCAATCAGCCCCAGCATTTT
cdr3_aa: CASSPLGLNQPQHF

j_call: TRBJ2-7
clone_size: many
cdr3_length: 13
d_call: TRBD1
v_call: TRBV7-2
cdr3_nt: TGTGCCAGCAGCTTGGACAGGATGTACGAGCAGTACTTC
cdr3_aa: CASSLDRMYEQYF

j_call: TRBJ1-1
clone_size: many
cdr3_length: 12
d_call: TRBD1
v_call: TRBV20-1
cdr3_nt: TGCAGCGCCCGGACAGGGAACACTGAAGCTTTCTTT
cdr3_aa: CSARTGNTEAFF

j_call: TRBJ2-7
clone_size: many
cdr3_length: 17
d_call: NA
v_call: TRBV6-5
cdr3_nt: TGTGCCAGCAGTTACTCGATCTTCGGGGGCAGCTCCTACGAGCAGTACTTC
cdr3_aa: CASSYSIFGGSSYEQYF

j_call: TRBJ1-2
clone_size: NA
cdr3_length: 15
d_call: NA
v_call: TRBV6-1
cdr3_nt: TGTGCCAGCAAGCCCTCCAATCAGGGCGACTATGGCTACACCTTC
cdr3_aa: CASKPSNQGDYGYTF

j_call: TRBJ1-1
clone_size: many
cdr3_length: 16
d_call: NA
v_call: TRBV4-3
cdr3_nt: TGCGCCAGCAGCCAAGATCGAGGGATTATGAACACTGAAGCTTTCTTT
cdr3_aa: CASSQDRGIMNTEAFF

j_call: TRBJ2-5
clone_size: few
cdr3_length: 15
d_call: TRBD2
v_call: TRBV7-2
cdr3_nt: TGTGCCAGCAGCCGAGCGGGGGGGATCCAAGAGACCCAGTACTTC
cdr3_aa: CASSRAGGIQETQYF

j_call: TRBJ2-7
clone_size: once
cdr3_length: 16
d_call: TRBD2
v_call: TRBV20-1
cdr3_nt: TGCAGTGCTAGAGTGACTAGCGGGAGGGCCTTTTTCGAGCAGTACTTC
cdr3_aa: CSARVTSGRAFFEQYF

j_call: TRBJ1-1
clone_size: many
cdr3_length: 14
d_call: NA
v_call: TRBV5-1
cdr3_nt: TGCGCCAGCAGTTTTGGGTATCAGAACACTGAAGCTTTCTTT
cdr3_aa: CASSFGYQNTEAFF

j_call: TRBJ1-1
clone_size: many
cdr3_length: 16
d_call: NA
v_call: TRBV4-3
cdr3_nt: TGCGCCAGCAGCCAAGAGCGGACCGAATTGAACACTGAAGCTTTCTTT
cdr3_aa: CASSQERTELNTEAFF

j_call: TRBJ2-7
clone_size: once
cdr3_length: 16
d_call: NA
v_call: TRBV12-3/TRBV12-4
cdr3_nt: TGTGCCAGCAGTTCCTTGGAGGAGGATCCTCTCTACGAGCAGTACTTC
cdr3_aa: CASSSLEEDPLYEQYF

j_call: TRBJ2-2
clone_size: NA
cdr3_length: 14
d_call: NA
v_call: TRBV6-1
cdr3_nt: TGTGCCAGCAGTGTGGACGCCGACACCGGGGAGCTGTTTTTT
cdr3_aa: CASSVDADTGELFF

j_call: TRBJ2-7
clone_size: many
cdr3_length: 14
d_call: NA
v_call: TRBV2
cdr3_nt: TGTGCCAGCAGTGAAACCAGAGGGACCTACGAGCAGTACTTC
cdr3_aa: CASSETRGTYEQYF

j_call: TRBJ1-2
clone_size: many
cdr3_length: 11
d_call: NA
v_call: TRBV12-3/TRBV12-4
cdr3_nt: TGTGCCAGCAGCCCCAGGGAGGGCTACACCTTC
cdr3_aa: CASSPREGYTF

j_call: TRBJ1-2
clone_size: once
cdr3_length: 17
d_call: TRBD1
v_call: TRBV6-5
cdr3_nt: TGTGCCAGCAGTTCATGGACAGGGGCGACCAAATACTATGGCTACACCTTC
cdr3_aa: CASSSWTGATKYYGYTF

j_call: TRBJ2-5
clone_size: many
cdr3_length: 14
d_call: TRBD1
v_call: TRBV12-3/TRBV12-4
cdr3_nt: TGTGCCAGCACCCACGACAGGGGCAGAGAGACCCAGTACTTC
cdr3_aa: CASTHDRGRETQYF

j_call: TRBJ2-3
clone_size: NA
cdr3_length: 14
d_call: NA
v_call: TRBV28
cdr3_nt: TGTGCCAGCAGTTTGGGGGGGCCTCTGAATACGCAGTATTTT
cdr3_aa: CASSLGGPLNTQYF

j_call: TRBJ1-3
clone_size: many
cdr3_length: 13
d_call: NA
v_call: TRBV28
cdr3_nt: TGTGCCAGCAAGGCCGGTGGGGGAAACACCATATATTTT
cdr3_aa: CASKAGGGNTIYF

j_call: TRBJ2-7
clone_size: many
cdr3_length: 14
d_call: NA
v_call: TRBV28
cdr3_nt: TGTGCCAGCAGTCCCACGAACGAGGGTGGCGAGCAGTACTTC
cdr3_aa: CASSPTNEGGEQYF

j_call: TRBJ2-5
clone_size: few
cdr3_length: 16
d_call: TRBD2
v_call: TRBV29-1
cdr3_nt: TGCAGCGTTGGACGCCTAGCGGGAGGTTCTCAAGAGACCCAGTACTTC
cdr3_aa: CSVGRLAGGSQETQYF

j_call: TRBJ2-7
clone_size: NA
cdr3_length: 12
d_call: NA
v_call: TRBV30
cdr3_nt: TGTGCCTGGTTAGGTGCAGGACGCGAGCAGTACTTC
cdr3_aa: CAWLGAGREQYF

j_call: TRBJ2-1
clone_size: NA
cdr3_length: 16
d_call: NA
v_call: TRBV7-6
cdr3_nt: TGTGCCAGCAGCCCCTATCCAGGGGGAGGCTACAATGAGCAGTTCTTC
cdr3_aa: CASSPYPGGGYNEQFF

j_call: TRBJ2-2
clone_size: many
cdr3_length: 15
d_call: TRBD2
v_call: TRBV7-3
cdr3_nt: TGTGCCAGCAGCCGGACTAGCGGGAGCGGCGGGGAGCTGCTTTTT
cdr3_aa: CASSRTSGSGGELLF

j_call: TRBJ2-7
clone_size: many
cdr3_length: 15
d_call: NA
v_call: TRBV7-9
cdr3_nt: TGTGCCAGCAGGACTACAGGGCGTAGGTCCTACGAGCAGTACTTC
cdr3_aa: CASRTTGRRSYEQYF

j_call: TRBJ2-7
clone_size: NA
cdr3_length: 14
d_call: NA
v_call: TRBV27
cdr3_nt: TGTGCCAGCAGTTTCTCGAAGGCCAGGGCCGAGCAGTACTTC
cdr3_aa: CASSFSKARAEQYF

j_call: TRBJ1-2
clone_size: NA
cdr3_length: 15
d_call: NA
v_call: TRBV6-1
cdr3_nt: TGTGCCAGCAGTGAAGGAGCCCGTCCCCTCTATGGCTACACCTTC
cdr3_aa: CASSEGARPLYGYTF

j_call: TRBJ1-2
clone_size: many
cdr3_length: 15
d_call: NA
v_call: TRBV6-5
cdr3_nt: TGTGCCAGCAGTTACTTGGGACATTCCAGCTATGGCTACACCTTC
cdr3_aa: CASSYLGHSSYGYTF

j_call: TRBJ2-7
clone_size: many
cdr3_length: 14
d_call: NA
v_call: TRBV28
cdr3_nt: TGTGCCAGCAGTCCACCCTCCGGGACGGTAATCAGGTACTTC
cdr3_aa: CASSPPSGTVIRYF

j_call: TRBJ2-5
clone_size: few
cdr3_length: 20
d_call: TRBD2
v_call: TRBV4-1
cdr3_nt: TGCGCCAGCAGCCAATCTCCCTCCTATCAGCTAGCGGGATTACAAGAGACCCAGTACTTC
cdr3_aa: CASSQSPSYQLAGLQETQYF

j_call: TRBJ1-1
clone_size: many
cdr3_length: 14
d_call: NA
v_call: TRBV19
cdr3_nt: TGTGCCACCAGCGGGGGCCCGATGAACACTGAAGCTTTCTTT
cdr3_aa: CATSGGPMNTEAFF

j_call: TRBJ2-5
clone_size: many
cdr3_length: 12
d_call: NA
v_call: TRBV20-1
cdr3_nt: TGCAGTGCTAGAGATGGTTCTGGGGCCCAGTACTTC
cdr3_aa: CSARDGSGAQYF

j_call: TRBJ2-5
clone_size: few
cdr3_length: 15
d_call: NA
v_call: TRBV18
cdr3_nt: TGTGCCAGCTCACCACGAATTGGGGGCCAAGAGACCCAGTACTTC
cdr3_aa: CASSPRIGGQETQYF

j_call: TRBJ1-2
clone_size: many
cdr3_length: 14
d_call: TRBD1
v_call: TRBV7-2
cdr3_nt: TGTGCCAGCAGCCCGATCCGGACAGGGCCTGGCTACACCTTC
cdr3_aa: CASSPIRTGPGYTF

j_call: TRBJ2-6
clone_size: many
cdr3_length: 14
d_call: NA
v_call: TRBV30
cdr3_nt: TGTGCCTGGAGTCCGGGCTCTGGGGCCAACGTCCTGACTTTC
cdr3_aa: CAWSPGSGANVLTF

j_call: TRBJ2-2
clone_size: many
cdr3_length: 12
d_call: NA
v_call: TRBV12-3/TRBV12-4
cdr3_nt: TGTGCCAGCCAGGGAAACACCGGGGAGCTGTTTTTT
cdr3_aa: CASQGNTGELFF

j_call: TRBJ1-2
clone_size: NA
cdr3_length: 13
d_call: NA
v_call: TRBV29-1
cdr3_nt: TGCAGCGCCGAGTCTGGGAGGACCTATGGCTACACCTTC
cdr3_aa: CSAESGRTYGYTF

j_call: TRBJ1-1
clone_size: many
cdr3_length: 14
d_call: NA
v_call: TRBV28
cdr3_nt: TGTGCCAGCACTGGGTCCTCTATGAACACTGAAGCTTTCTTT
cdr3_aa: CASTGSSMNTEAFF

j_call: TRBJ1-1
clone_size: NA
cdr3_length: 13
d_call: NA
v_call: TRBV3-1
cdr3_nt: TGTGCCAGCAGCCATCAAGGCCCTTACGGAGCTTTCTTT
cdr3_aa: CASSHQGPYGAFF

j_call: TRBJ2-2
clone_size: many
cdr3_length: 18
d_call: NA
v_call: TRBV6-2/TRBV6-3
cdr3_nt: TGTGCCAGCCTACCGTATGGAGGGGCCCCCCGAGTAGGTGGGGAGCTGTTTTTT
cdr3_aa: CASLPYGGAPRVGGELFF

j_call: TRBJ1-2
clone_size: many
cdr3_length: 16
d_call: TRBD1
v_call: TRBV11-1
cdr3_nt: TGTGCCAGCAGCTTAGAACCGGGCAGGGGGAACTATGGCTACACCTTC
cdr3_aa: CASSLEPGRGNYGYTF

j_call: TRBJ2-7
clone_size: NA
cdr3_length: 15
d_call: NA
v_call: TRBV28
cdr3_nt: TGTGCCAGCAGATCCCGGGGGTCGGAGGACTACGAGCAGTACTTC
cdr3_aa: CASRSRGSEDYEQYF

j_call: TRBJ1-5
clone_size: few
cdr3_length: 15
d_call: NA
v_call: TRBV7-9
cdr3_nt: TGTGCCAGCAGCTCCGGGTCGGCTGCCGATCAGCCCCAGCATTTT
cdr3_aa: CASSSGSAADQPQHF

j_call: TRBJ2-7
clone_size: many
cdr3_length: 14
d_call: NA
v_call: TRBV20-1
cdr3_nt: TGCAGTGCTAGACCGAGCGGAGCTTCCTACGAGCAGTACTTC
cdr3_aa: CSARPSGASYEQYF

j_call: TRBJ1-5
clone_size: few
cdr3_length: 10
d_call: NA
v_call: TRBV6-2/TRBV6-3
cdr3_nt: TGTGCCAGCAGGGACCAACCCACGCATTTT
cdr3_aa: CASRDQPTHF

j_call: TRBJ1-5
clone_size: many
cdr3_length: 13
d_call: NA
v_call: TRBV30
cdr3_nt: TGTGCCTGGGGGGGGCAGAGCAATCAGCCCCAGCATTTT
cdr3_aa: CAWGGQSNQPQHF

j_call: TRBJ2-7
clone_size: many
cdr3_length: 14
d_call: NA
v_call: TRBV28
cdr3_nt: TGTGCCAGCAGTGGCGGGACAGCTGCCTACGAGCAGTACTTC
cdr3_aa: CASSGGTAAYEQYF

j_call: TRBJ1-1
clone_size: many
cdr3_length: 13
d_call: NA
v_call: TRBV12-3/TRBV12-4
cdr3_nt: TGTGCCAGCAGCACTTTGGGGGGTACGTCGGCTTTCTTT
cdr3_aa: CASSTLGGTSAFF

j_call: TRBJ2-3
clone_size: NA
cdr3_length: 13
d_call: TRBD1
v_call: TRBV6-5
cdr3_nt: TGTGCCAGCAGTTACGCGCCGGGACAGGGTAATTATTTT
cdr3_aa: CASSYAPGQGNYF

j_call: TRBJ2-5
clone_size: many
cdr3_length: 12
d_call: TRBD2
v_call: TRBV28
cdr3_nt: TGTGCCACAGGACTAGCGGAAGAGACCCAGTACTTC
cdr3_aa: CATGLAEETQYF

j_call: TRBJ2-7
clone_size: many
cdr3_length: 12
d_call: NA
v_call: TRBV29-1
cdr3_nt: TGCAGCGTTGTAACCAAGAGCTACGAGCAGTACTTC
cdr3_aa: CSVVTKSYEQYF

j_call: TRBJ2-7
clone_size: many
cdr3_length: 16
d_call: NA
v_call: TRBV6-2/TRBV6-3
cdr3_nt: TGTGCCAGCAGCCCCGGGTATGCCAGAAGAGGATACGAGCAGTACTTC
cdr3_aa: CASSPGYARRGYEQYF

j_call: TRBJ2-5
clone_size: many
cdr3_length: 15
d_call: NA
v_call: TRBV12-3/TRBV12-4
cdr3_nt: TGTGCCAGCAGTCCTCGGACTGGCAGGGGAGAGACCCAGTACTTC
cdr3_aa: CASSPRTGRGETQYF

j_call: TRBJ1-5
clone_size: many
cdr3_length: 16
d_call: TRBD1
v_call: TRBV11-2
cdr3_nt: TGTGCCAGCAGCTCCACGACAGGGGGCGGCAATCAGCCCCAGCATTTT
cdr3_aa: CASSSTTGGGNQPQHF

j_call: TRBJ1-2
clone_size: NA
cdr3_length: 14
d_call: NA
v_call: TRBV6-2/TRBV6-3
cdr3_nt: TGTGCCAGCAGTTCCCTAGGGGTTGTCTATGGCTACACCTTC
cdr3_aa: CASSSLGVVYGYTF